This TCR beta chain is from a study of CD8 T cells in Susac syndrome. TCR beta from blood CD8+ and CD4+ T cells was sequenced. The multiple sclerosis controls were treatment-naive patients affected by stable or active relapsing-remitting disease. In contrast to the negatively isolated CD8+ and CD4+ T cells, TEMRA cells were FACS-enriched. An amount of RNA that ranged from roughly 0.45 to 1 ug was reverse transcribed with random hexamers. Amplification of TCR beta CDR3 used immunoSEQ multiplex PCR across 54 Vbeta and 13 Jbeta. Each CDR3 protein gets one entry after TCRdb re-called the immunoSEQ multiplex PCR reads with MiXCR. This sample yields around 130,000 distinct CDR3 sequences, of which approximately 94% are seen a single time; approximately 0.12% belongs to the top ten. The V gene lost 7 bases and the J gene lost 2 bases, with 10 bases spanning the gap. Per germline, CDR1 GTSNPN and CDR2 SVGIG (reference sequence). The CDR3 runs 12 residues.

This chain joins TRBV30 and TRBJ2-3; a possible D gene is TRBD2 (6 bases). What was sequenced was CD4+ T cells from PBMCs. This TCR was recovered from a human donor with multiple sclerosis. CDR3 nucleotides: TGTGCCTTTAGCGGATACACAGATACGCAGTATTTT. Amino acid sequence: CAFSGYTDTQYF.